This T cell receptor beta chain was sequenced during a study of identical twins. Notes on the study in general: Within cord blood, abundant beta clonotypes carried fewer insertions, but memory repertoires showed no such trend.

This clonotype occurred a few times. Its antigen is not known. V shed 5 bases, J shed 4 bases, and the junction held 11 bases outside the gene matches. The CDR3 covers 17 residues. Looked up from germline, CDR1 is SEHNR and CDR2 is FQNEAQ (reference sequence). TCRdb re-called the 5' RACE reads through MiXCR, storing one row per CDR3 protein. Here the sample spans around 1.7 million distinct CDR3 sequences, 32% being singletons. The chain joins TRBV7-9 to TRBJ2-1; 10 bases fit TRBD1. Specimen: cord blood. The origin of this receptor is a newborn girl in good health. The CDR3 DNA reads TGTGCCAGCAGCCCCATTGGTGGGGGACAGGGGTACAATGAGCAGTTCTTC. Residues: CASSPIGGGQGYNEQFF.